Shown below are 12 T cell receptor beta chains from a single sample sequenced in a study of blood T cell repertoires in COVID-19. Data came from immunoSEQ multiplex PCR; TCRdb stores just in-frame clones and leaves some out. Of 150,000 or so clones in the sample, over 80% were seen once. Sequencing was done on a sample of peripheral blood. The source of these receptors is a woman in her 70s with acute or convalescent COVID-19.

The CDR3 sequence is CASSFGEVGGYTF. CDR3 sequence (DNA): TGTGCCAGCAGCTTTGGTGAGGTCGGGGGCTACACCTTC. This chain connects TRBV5-4 to TRBJ1-2; the D is unclear. The CDR3 is made up of 13 amino acids. Looked up from germline, CDR1 is SGHNT and CDR2 is YYREEE (reference sequence). V lost 2 bases and J lost 8, with 13 bases in between.

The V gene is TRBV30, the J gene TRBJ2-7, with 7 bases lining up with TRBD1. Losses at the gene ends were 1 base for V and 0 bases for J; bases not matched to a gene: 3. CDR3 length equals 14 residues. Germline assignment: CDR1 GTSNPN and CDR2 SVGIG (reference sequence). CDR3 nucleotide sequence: TGTGCCTGGAGTGGGACAGGTTTCTCCTACGAGCAGTACTTC. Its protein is CAWSGTGFSYEQYF.

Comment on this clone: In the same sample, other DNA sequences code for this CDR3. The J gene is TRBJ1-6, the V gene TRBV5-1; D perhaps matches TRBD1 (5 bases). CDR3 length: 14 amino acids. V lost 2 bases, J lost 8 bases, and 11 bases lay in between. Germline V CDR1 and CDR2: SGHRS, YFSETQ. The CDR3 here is CASSFTGADSPLHF. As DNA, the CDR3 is TGCGCCAGCAGCTTCACAGGTGCCGATTCACCCCTCCACTTT.

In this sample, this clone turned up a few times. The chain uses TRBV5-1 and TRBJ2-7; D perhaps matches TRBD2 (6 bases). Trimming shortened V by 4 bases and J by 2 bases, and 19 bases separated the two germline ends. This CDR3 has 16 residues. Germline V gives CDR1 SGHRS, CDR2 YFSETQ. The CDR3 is CASSTSLGGATYEQYF. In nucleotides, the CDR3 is TGCGCCAGCAGCACCTCCTTAGGCGGGGCCACCTACGAGCAGTACTTC.

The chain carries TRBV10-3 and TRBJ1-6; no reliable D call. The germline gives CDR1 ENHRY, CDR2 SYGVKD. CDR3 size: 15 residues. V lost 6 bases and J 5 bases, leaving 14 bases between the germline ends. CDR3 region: CAISSNDGDNSPLHF. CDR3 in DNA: TGTGCCATCAGCTCTAATGACGGAGATAATTCACCCCTCCACTTT.

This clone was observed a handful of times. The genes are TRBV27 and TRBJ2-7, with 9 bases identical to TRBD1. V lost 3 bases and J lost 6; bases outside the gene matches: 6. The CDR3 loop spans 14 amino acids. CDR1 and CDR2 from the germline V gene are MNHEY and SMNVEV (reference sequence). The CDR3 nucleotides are TGTGCCAGCAGTTTGGGACAGGGACTTGGCGAGCAGTACTTC. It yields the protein CASSLGQGLGEQYF.

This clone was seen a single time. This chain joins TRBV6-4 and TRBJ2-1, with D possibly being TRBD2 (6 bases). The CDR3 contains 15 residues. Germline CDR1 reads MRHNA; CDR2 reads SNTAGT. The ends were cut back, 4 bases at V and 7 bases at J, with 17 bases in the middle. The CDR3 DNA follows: TGTGCCAGCAGTGGGGAACACCTCGGGGGTAATGAGCAGTTCTTC. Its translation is CASSGEHLGGNEQFF.

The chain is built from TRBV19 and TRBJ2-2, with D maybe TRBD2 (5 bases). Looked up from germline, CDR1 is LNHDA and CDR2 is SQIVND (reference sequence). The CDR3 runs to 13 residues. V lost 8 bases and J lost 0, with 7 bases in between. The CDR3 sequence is CASRRANTGELFF. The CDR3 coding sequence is TGTGCCAGTCGGCGGGCGAACACCGGGGAGCTGTTTTTT.

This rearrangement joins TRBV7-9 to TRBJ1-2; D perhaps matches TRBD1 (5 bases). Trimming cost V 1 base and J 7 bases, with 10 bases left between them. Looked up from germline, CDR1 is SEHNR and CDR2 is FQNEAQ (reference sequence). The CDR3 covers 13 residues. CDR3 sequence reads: CASSLERGGGYTF. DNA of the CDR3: TGTGCCAGCAGCTTAGAAAGGGGAGGTGGCTACACCTTC.

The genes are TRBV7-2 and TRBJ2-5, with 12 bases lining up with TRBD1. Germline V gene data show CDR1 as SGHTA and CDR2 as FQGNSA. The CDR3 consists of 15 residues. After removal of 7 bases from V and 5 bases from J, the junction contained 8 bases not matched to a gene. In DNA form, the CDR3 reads TGTGCCAGCACCCCGACCGGGACAGGGGGCGAGACCCAGTACTTC. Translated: CASTPTGTGGETQYF.

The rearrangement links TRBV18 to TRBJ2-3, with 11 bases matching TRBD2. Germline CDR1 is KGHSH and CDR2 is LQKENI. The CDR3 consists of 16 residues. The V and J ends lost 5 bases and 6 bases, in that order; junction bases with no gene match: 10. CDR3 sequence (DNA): TGTGCCAGCTCAATTTATAGCGGGGGGGCCCTGGATACGCAGTATTTT. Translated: CASSIYSGGALDTQYF.

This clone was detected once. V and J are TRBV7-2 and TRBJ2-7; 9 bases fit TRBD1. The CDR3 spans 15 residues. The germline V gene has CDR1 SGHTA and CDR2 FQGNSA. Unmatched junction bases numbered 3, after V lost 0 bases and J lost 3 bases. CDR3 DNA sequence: TGTGCCAGCAGCTTAGCGGGGACAGGGAACTACGAGCAGTACTTC. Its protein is CASSLAGTGNYEQYF.